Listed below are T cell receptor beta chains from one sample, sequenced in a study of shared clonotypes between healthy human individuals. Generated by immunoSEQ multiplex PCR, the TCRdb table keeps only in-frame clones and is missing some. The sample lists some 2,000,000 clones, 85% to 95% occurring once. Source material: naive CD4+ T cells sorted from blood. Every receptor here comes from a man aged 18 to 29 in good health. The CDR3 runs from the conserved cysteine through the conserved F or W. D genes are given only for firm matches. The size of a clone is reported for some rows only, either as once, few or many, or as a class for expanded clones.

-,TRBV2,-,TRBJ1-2,CASGRSNYGYTF,TGTGCCAGCGGCAGGTCTAACTATGGCTACACCTTC
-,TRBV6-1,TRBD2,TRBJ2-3,CASSALLAGRTDTQYF,TGTGCCAGCAGTGCCTTACTAGCGGGGCGTACAGATACGCAGTATTTT
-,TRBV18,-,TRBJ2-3,CASSPLQGTDTQYF,TGTGCCAGCTCACCACTTCAGGGCACAGATACGCAGTATTTT
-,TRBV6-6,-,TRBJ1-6,CASSYSRGNSPLHF,TGTGCCAGCAGTTATTCCCGGGGTAATTCACCCCTCCACTTT
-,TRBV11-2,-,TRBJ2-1,CASSLVSIYNEQFF,TGTGCCAGCAGCTTAGTCTCCATTTACAATGAGCAGTTCTTC
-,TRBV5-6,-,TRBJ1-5,CASSLGQFNQPQHF,TGTGCCAGCAGCTTGGGACAGTTCAATCAGCCCCAGCATTTT
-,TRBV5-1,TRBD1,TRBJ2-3,CASSLAQGGTDTQYF,TGCGCCAGCAGCTTGGCGCAGGGGGGCACAGATACGCAGTATTTT
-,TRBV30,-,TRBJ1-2,CAWSVLRVGDYGYTF,TGTGCCTGGAGTGTACTAAGGGTTGGGGACTATGGCTACACCTTC
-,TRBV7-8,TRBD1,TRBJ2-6,CASSTPGQVSSGANVLTF,TGTGCCAGCAGCACCCCGGGACAGGTCAGCTCTGGGGCCAACGTCCTGACTTTC
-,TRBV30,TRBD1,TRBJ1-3,CAWSSDRGTYTIYF,TGTGCCTGGAGTTCGGACAGGGGGACGTACACCATATATTTT
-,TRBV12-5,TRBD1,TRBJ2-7,CASSGQRFYEQYF,TGTGCTAGTTCGGGACAGCGCTTCTACGAGCAGTACTTC
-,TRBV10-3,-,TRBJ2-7,CAISDGARYSYEQYF,TGTGCCATCAGTGATGGGGCCAGGTACTCCTACGAGCAGTACTTC
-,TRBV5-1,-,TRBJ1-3,CASTGENENTIYF,TGCGCCAGCACTGGGGAAAATGAAAACACCATATATTTT
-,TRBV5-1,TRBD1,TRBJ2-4,CASSLADREKNIQYF,TGCGCCAGCAGCTTGGCGGACAGGGAGAAAAACATTCAGTACTTC
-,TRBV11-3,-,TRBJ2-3,CASSPRYPSTDTQYF,TGTGCCAGCAGCCCCAGGTACCCTAGCACAGATACGCAGTATTTT
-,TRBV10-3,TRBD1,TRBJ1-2,CAINHPQGDRSYTF,TGTGCCATCAACCACCCGCAGGGGGACAGGAGCTACACCTTC
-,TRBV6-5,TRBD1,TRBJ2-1,CASRDRVRNEQFF,TGTGCCAGCAGGGACAGGGTGAGAAATGAGCAGTTCTTC
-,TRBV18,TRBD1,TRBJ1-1,CASSPHRQGGDTEAFF,TGTGCCAGCTCACCCCACCGACAGGGCGGGGACACTGAAGCTTTCTTT
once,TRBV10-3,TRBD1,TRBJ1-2,CAISEWGPGQNYGYTF,TGTGCCATCAGCGAGTGGGGGCCGGGACAGAACTATGGCTACACCTTC
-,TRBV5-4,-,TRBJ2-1,CASSLSVSSYNEQFF,TGTGCCAGCAGCTTGAGTGTGTCTAGCTACAATGAGCAGTTCTTC
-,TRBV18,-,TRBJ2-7,CASSREYYEQYF,TGTGCCAGCTCCCGTGAGTACTACGAGCAGTACTTC
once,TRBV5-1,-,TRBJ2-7,CASSTRGRGPYEQYF,TGCGCCAGCAGCACCCGGGGCAGGGGACCCTACGAGCAGTACTTC